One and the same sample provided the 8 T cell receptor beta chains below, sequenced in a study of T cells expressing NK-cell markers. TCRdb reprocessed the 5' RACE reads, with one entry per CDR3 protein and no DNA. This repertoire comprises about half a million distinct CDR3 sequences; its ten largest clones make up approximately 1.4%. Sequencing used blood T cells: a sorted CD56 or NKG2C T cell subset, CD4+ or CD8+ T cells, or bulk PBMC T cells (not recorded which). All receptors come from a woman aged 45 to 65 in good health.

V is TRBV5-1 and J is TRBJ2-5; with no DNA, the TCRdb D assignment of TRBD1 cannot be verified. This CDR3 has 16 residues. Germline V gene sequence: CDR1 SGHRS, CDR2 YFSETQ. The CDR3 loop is CASSLAPPGGLETQYF.

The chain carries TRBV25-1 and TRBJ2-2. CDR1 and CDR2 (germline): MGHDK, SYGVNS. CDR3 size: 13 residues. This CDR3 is CASSERTGGELFF.

CDR3 protein: CSVAPRGTTGELFF. The chain is built from TRBV29-1 and TRBJ2-2; TCRdb's D gene call, TRBD2, goes unchecked for lack of DNA. CDR3 size: 14 residues. Germline assignment: CDR1 SQVTM and CDR2 ANQGSEA.

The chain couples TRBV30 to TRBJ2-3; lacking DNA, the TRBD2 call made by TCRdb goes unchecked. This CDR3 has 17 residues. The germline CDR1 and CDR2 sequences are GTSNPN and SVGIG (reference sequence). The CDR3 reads CAWSALRTSGSTDTQYF.

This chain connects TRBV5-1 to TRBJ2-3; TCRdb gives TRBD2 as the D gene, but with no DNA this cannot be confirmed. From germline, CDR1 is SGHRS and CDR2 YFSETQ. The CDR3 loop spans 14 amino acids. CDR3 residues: CASSRAGEGDTQYF.

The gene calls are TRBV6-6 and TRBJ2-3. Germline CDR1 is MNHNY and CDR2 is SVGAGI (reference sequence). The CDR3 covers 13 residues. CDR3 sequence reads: CASRWASTDTQYF.

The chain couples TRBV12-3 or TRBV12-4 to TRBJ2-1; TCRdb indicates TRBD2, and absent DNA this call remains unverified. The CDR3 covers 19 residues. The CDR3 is CASSPRGASGSSGYNEQFF.

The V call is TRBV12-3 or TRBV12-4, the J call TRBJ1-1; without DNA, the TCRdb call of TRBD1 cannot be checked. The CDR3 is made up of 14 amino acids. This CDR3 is CASRTTGGWTEAFF.